What follows are 17 T cell receptor beta chains derived from one specimen sequenced in a study of regulatory T cells in long-lasting Graves disease. The time point is: persistent/refractory GD, antithyroid drugs over 5 years with positive TRAb. Making the TCR library involved RNA that had been extracted from PBMCs. To make TCR beta libraries, researchers used iRepertoire HTBI primers and Arm-PCR of CDR3 regions. TCRdb reprocessed the multiplex PCR reads via MiXCR and lists one record per CDR3 protein. The table shows some 470,000 distinct CDR3 sequences, with 20% to 25% occurring only once. The material was peripheral blood mononuclear cells (PBMCs), obtained when the disease was refractory, from a patient treated with antithyroid drugs. All receptors derive from a female donor with Graves disease.

The table lists this clonotype with a few counts. The V call is TRBV28, the J call TRBJ2-3; no clear D gene. CDR3 length: 12 amino acids. Trimming cost V 5 bases and J 5 bases, with 8 bases left between them. Per germline, CDR1 MDHEN and CDR2 SYDVKM. CDR3 sequence reads: CASSPTKDTQYF. Written as DNA, the CDR3 is TGTGCCAGCAGTCCCACGAAAGATACGCAGTATTTT.

This CDR3 reads CASSPGGKPNTEAFF. The DNA of the CDR3 is TGTGCCAGCTCCCCGGGGGGGAAACCGAACACTGAAGCTTTCTTT. The genes are TRBV18 and TRBJ1-1; D perhaps matches TRBD1 (5 bases). CDR1 KGHSH and CDR2 LQKENI come from the germline V gene. The CDR3 loop spans 15 amino acids. V lost 6 bases and J 1 base, leaving 15 bases between the germline ends.

This clonotype was seen repeatedly, ten times or more. The CDR3 DNA reads as TGTGCCAGCACCATGGGGACAGGGGGCATGAACACTGAAGCTTTCTTT. Translation: CASTMGTGGMNTEAFF. V is TRBV27 and J is TRBJ1-1; TRBD1 matches at 12 bases. Per germline, CDR1 MNHEY and CDR2 SMNVEV (reference sequence). V lost 7 bases, J lost 0 bases, and 6 bases stayed unmatched. The CDR3 contains 16 residues.

This clonotype was recorded many times. The chain carries TRBV6-1 and TRBJ2-5, with 9 positions matching TRBD2. Germline loops: CDR1 MNHNS, CDR2 SASEGT. This CDR3 is built from 15 residues. With 7 bases clipped from V and 0 bases from J, the junction kept 6 bases outside the gene matches. As DNA, the CDR3 is TGTGCCAGCACAGGCCAGCGGGGGGACCAAGAGACCCAGTACTTC. Translated: CASTGQRGDQETQYF.

This clonotype came up a few times. This rearrangement joins TRBV18 to TRBJ1-2, with D perhaps matching TRBD1 (5 bases). Deletions cut 3 bases from V and 2 bases from J, with 13 bases between. The germline gives CDR1 KGHSH, CDR2 LQKENI. CDR3 size: 15 residues. CDR3: CASSPESRGNYGYTF. The CDR3 bases are TGTGCCAGCTCACCCGAGAGTCGGGGGAACTATGGCTACACCTTC.

This clonotype was detected ten times or more. This chain links TRBV11-2 with TRBJ2-7; D gene unclear. Germline CDR1 and CDR2: SGHAT and FQNNGV. The V end was cut by 4 bases, the J end by 4 bases, with 20 bases between. This CDR3 is 16 amino acids long. CDR3 nucleotides: TGTGCCAGCAGCTCCAGCTCCGGTGGACCCAGGTACGAGCAGTACTTC. It is translated as CASSSSSGGPRYEQYF.

This clonotype occurred many times. The rearrangement joins TRBV12-3 or TRBV12-4 to TRBJ1-1, with TRBD1 matching 9 bases. The CDR3 length is 14 residues. Trimming removed 6 bases from V and 3 bases from J; junction bases left unmatched: 5. The CDR3 sequence: CASSQTGGDTEAFF. CDR3 in DNA: TGTGCCAGCAGCCAGACAGGGGGTGACACTGAAGCTTTCTTT.

The chain combines TRBV5-6 with TRBJ2-7; 9 bases map to TRBD2. V lost 1 base and J lost 7; bases outside the gene matches: 12. Germline V gene lookup returns CDR1 SGHDT and CDR2 YYEEEE. This CDR3 spans 16 amino acids. In DNA, the CDR3 is TGTGCCAGCAGCTTGCTTTGGGTAGCGGGAGTGGAAGAGCAGTACTTC. This gives the protein CASSLLWVAGVEEQYF.

This clonotype was seen repeatedly, ten times or more. This chain uses TRBV28 with TRBJ1-2; the D gene is possibly TRBD1 (5 bases). CDR1 is MDHEN, CDR2 SYDVKM, per germline. The CDR3 runs 12 residues. V dropped 4 bases and J dropped 4 bases, with 7 bases sitting between them. For the CDR3, the DNA is TGTGCCAGCAGTTCAGGGATCTATGGCTACACCTTC. Amino acids: CASSSGIYGYTF.

As concerns this clonotype: A clone one base away is much larger, so this may be a read error. The rearrangement joins TRBV24-1 to TRBJ2-7; weak D call: TRBD2 (5 bases). The CDR3 extends over 13 amino acids. Germline values: CDR1 KGHDR, CDR2 SFDVKD. CDR3 DNA: TGTGCCGCCAGTGACGGGAACTTCTACGAGCAGTACTTC. As protein: CAASDGNFYEQYF.

The chain recombines TRBV12-3 or TRBV12-4 with TRBJ2-1; no clear D gene. CDR3 size: 12 residues. Deletions cut 6 bases from V and 7 bases from J, with 10 bases between. CDR3 protein: CASRLYGNEQFF. CDR3 DNA: TGTGCCAGCAGGCTATATGGGAATGAGCAGTTCTTC.

This clonotype was counted between two and nine times. The J gene is TRBJ1-5, the V gene TRBV6-4; D unresolved. V lost 5 bases and J 5 bases, leaving 16 bases between the germline ends. Germline CDR1 reads MRHNA; CDR2 reads SNTAGT. The CDR3 contains 15 residues. The CDR3 DNA reads TGTGCCAGCAGTTCACTCAACATTAGGGATCAGCCCCAGCATTTT. The encoded protein is CASSSLNIRDQPQHF.

Ten or more counts support this clonotype. This sequence joins TRBV11-2 and TRBJ2-5; no definite D call. The CDR3 runs to 14 residues. V was trimmed by 0 bases and J by 2 bases, leaving 7 bases between them. Germline-derived CDR1 and CDR2 are SGHAT and FQNNGV. The CDR3 DNA is TGTGCCAGCAGCTTAGAGGTCAGGCAAGAGACCCAGTACTTC. Translating gives CASSLEVRQETQYF.

This chain uses TRBV20-1 with TRBJ1-3; 7 bases are a match to TRBD1. The germline gives CDR1 DFQATT, CDR2 SNEGSKA (reference sequence). The junction had 12 bases not matched to a gene; V was cut back by 5 bases and J by 8 bases. The CDR3 spans 14 residues. In nucleotides, the CDR3 is TGCAGTGCTTTAACAGGGGAGAGGGGAGACACCATATATTTT. Translating gives CSALTGERGDTIYF.

This chain links TRBV6-1 with TRBJ2-7; D may correspond to TRBD1 or TRBD2 (6 bases each). V lost 1 base and J 3 bases, leaving 10 bases between the germline ends. Looked up from germline, CDR1 is MNHNS and CDR2 is SASEGT. The CDR3 spans 14 residues. The CDR3 nucleotides read TGTGCCAGCAGTGAAGAGGGGGGTTACTACGAGCAGTACTTC. Translation gives CASSEEGGYYEQYF.

This clonotype was picked up many times. The rearrangement uses TRBV28 and TRBJ1-2; D is possibly TRBD1 (6 bases). Per germline, CDR1 MDHEN and CDR2 SYDVKM. Deletions cut 6 bases from V and 4 bases from J, with 15 bases between. CDR3 length: 14 amino acids. CDR3 sequence (DNA): TGTGCCAGCAGGCTACAGGGTCGCGGCTATGGCTACACCTTC. Translation gives CASRLQGRGYGYTF.

This clonotype showed up many times. The chain recombines TRBV25-1 with TRBJ2-6, with D unresolved. There are 15 residues in the CDR3. Trimming pared 2 bases from V and 4 bases from J, leaving 9 bases between. Per germline, CDR1 MGHDK and CDR2 SYGVNS. The CDR3: CASSERQSGANVLTF. Written as DNA, the CDR3 is TGTGCCAGCAGTGAACGCCAGTCCGGGGCCAACGTCCTGACTTTC.